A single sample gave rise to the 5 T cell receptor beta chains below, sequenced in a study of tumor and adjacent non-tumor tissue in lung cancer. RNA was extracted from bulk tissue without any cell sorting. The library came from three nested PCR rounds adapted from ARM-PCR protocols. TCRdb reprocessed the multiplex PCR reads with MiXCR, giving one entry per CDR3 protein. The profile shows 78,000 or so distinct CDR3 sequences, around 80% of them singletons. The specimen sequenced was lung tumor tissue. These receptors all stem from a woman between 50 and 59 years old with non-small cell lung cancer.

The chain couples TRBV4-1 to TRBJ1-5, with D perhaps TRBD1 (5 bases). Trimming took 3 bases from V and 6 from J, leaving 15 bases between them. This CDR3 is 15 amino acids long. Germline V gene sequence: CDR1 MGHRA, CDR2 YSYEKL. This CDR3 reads CASSHGGGPVQPQHF. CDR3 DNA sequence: TGCGCCAGCAGCCACGGGGGTGGTCCTGTTCAGCCCCAGCATTTT.

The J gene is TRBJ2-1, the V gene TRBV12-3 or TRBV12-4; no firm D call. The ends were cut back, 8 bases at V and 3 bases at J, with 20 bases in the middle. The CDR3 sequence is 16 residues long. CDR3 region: CASGPLSGVGYNEQFF. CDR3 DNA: TGTGCCAGCGGTCCCTTATCAGGAGTAGGCTACAATGAGCAGTTCTTC.

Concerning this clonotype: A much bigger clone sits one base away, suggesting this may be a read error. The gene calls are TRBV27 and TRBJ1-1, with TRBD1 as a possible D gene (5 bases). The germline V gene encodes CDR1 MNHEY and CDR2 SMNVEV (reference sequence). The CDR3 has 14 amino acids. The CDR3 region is CASSLLGANTETFF. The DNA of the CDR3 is TGTGCCAGCAGTTTATTAGGGGCGAACACTGAAACTTTCTTT.

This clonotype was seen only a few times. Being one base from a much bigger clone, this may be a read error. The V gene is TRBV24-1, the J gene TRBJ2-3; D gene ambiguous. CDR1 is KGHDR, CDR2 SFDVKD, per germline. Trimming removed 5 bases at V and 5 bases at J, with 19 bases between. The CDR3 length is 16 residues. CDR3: CATSGARGRDLDTQYF. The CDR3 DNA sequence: TGTGCCACCAGTGGAGCCCGCGGAAGGGATTTAGATACGCAGTATTTT.

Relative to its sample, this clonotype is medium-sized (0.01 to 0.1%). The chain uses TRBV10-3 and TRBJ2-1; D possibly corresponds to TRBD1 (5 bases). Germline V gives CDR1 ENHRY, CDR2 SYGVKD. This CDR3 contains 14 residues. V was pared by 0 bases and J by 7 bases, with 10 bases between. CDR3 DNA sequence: TGTGCCATCAGTGAGTCAGGGGAACTGAATGAGCAGTTCTTC. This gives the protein CAISESGELNEQFF.